This T cell receptor beta chain was captured in a study of blood T cell repertoires in COVID-19. V trimming: 1 base; J trimming: 1 base; junction bases outside the gene matches: 4. The CDR3 covers 16 residues. From germline, CDR1 is SGHDN and CDR2 FVKESK. The data were produced by immunoSEQ multiplex PCR, yet TCRdb's version contains in-frame clones alone and is incomplete. The repertoire holds a few hundred thousand clones, with roughly 89% as singletons. This sequence originates from a woman between 55 and 75 years old with COVID-19, enrolled during active disease. The V and J genes are TRBV14 and TRBJ1-1; 9 bases line up with TRBD1. Sequenced material: peripheral blood. CDR3 loop: CASSQGPGQGNTEAFF. The CDR3 DNA follows: TGTGCCAGCAGCCAAGGACCGGGACAGGGGAACACTGAAGCTTTCTTT.